A single sample is the source of the 8 T cell receptor beta chains below, sequenced in a study of shared clonotypes between healthy human individuals. Only in-frame clones appear in the TCRdb table, and some are missing; sequencing was by immunoSEQ multiplex PCR. The profile covers about 2.1 million clones, with around 93% appearing a single time and about 1.6% taken by the ten largest. CD8 cells regarded as naive lacked CD45RO, were positively chosen for CCR7, and omitted terminally differentiated effector memory CD45RA+ cells. The sample consisted of naive CD8+ T cells from PBMCs. These receptors all come from a man aged 18 to 29 in good health. Some clones in this sample may be carry-over from other donors' samples.

A remark on this clone: This same CDR3 is encoded by further DNA sequences in the sample. J is TRBJ2-7 and V is TRBV6-5, with D uncertain. Germline CDR1 MNHEY, CDR2 SVGAGI. The CDR3 is 13 amino acids. V was shortened by 3 bases and J by 2 bases, with 8 bases between the two germline ends. The CDR3 coding sequence is TGTGCCAGCAGTTATTCCCCCACCTACGAGCAGTACTTC. Encoded protein: CASSYSPTYEQYF.

This chain connects TRBV27 to TRBJ2-7, with 12 bases identical to TRBD1. V dropped 3 bases and J dropped 5; count of bases not matched to a gene: 5. CDR1 is MNHEY and CDR2 is SMNVEV in the germline V gene (reference sequence). The CDR3 runs to 15 residues. CDR3 loop: CASSLAGTGGHEQYF. CDR3 sequence (DNA): TGTGCCAGCAGTTTGGCCGGGACAGGGGGCCACGAGCAGTACTTC.

This clone appeared a single time. The V gene is TRBV14, the J gene TRBJ2-2, with a tentative D call TRBD2 (7 bases). Germline V gene lookup returns CDR1 SGHDN and CDR2 FVKESK. Trimming shortened V by 1 base and J by 1 base, and 10 bases separated the two germline ends. The CDR3 extends over 16 amino acids. DNA of the CDR3: TGTGCCAGCAGCCAAGTCGGGGGGCGGAACACCGGGGAGCTGTTTTTT. This codes for CASSQVGGRNTGELFF.

This chain uses TRBV28 with TRBJ1-1; 9 bases match TRBD1. CDR1 and CDR2 from the germline V gene are MDHEN and SYDVKM. The CDR3 has 16 residues. V dropped 3 bases and J dropped 2; count of bases not matched to a gene: 7. The CDR3 nucleotides read TGTGCCAGCAGTTTTAGTCGGGACAGGGCAAACACTGAAGCTTTCTTT. The encoded protein is CASSFSRDRANTEAFF. Using reference TRBV28 and TRBJ1-1 for the parts outside the CDR3, the full variable domain is DVKVTQSSRYLVKRTGEKVFLECVQDMDHENMFWYRQDPGLGLRLIYFSYDVKMKEKGDIPEGYSVSREKKERFSLILESASTNQTSMYLCASSFSRDRANTEAFFGQGTRLTVV.

CDR3 in DNA: TGTGCCAGCAGCGAGGGACTAGCGTCAGTCAATGAGCAGTTCTTC. Encoded protein: CASSEGLASVNEQFF. The V and J genes are TRBV7-6 and TRBJ2-1; TRBD2 agrees at 10 bases. Germline-derived CDR1 and CDR2 are SGHVS and FNYEAQ. V was pared by 5 bases and J by 6 bases, with 7 bases of the junction left unmatched. This CDR3 is built from 15 residues.

The V call is TRBV7-8, the J call TRBJ1-5; 7 positions match TRBD1. J lost 3 bases, V lost 5 bases, and 4 bases had no gene match. The germline gives CDR1 SGHVS, CDR2 FQNEAQ. There are 14 residues in the CDR3. CDR3 sequence reads: CASSPGTANQPQHF. CDR3 bases: TGTGCCAGCAGCCCCGGGACAGCCAATCAGCCCCAGCATTTT. Full variable domain (rest looked up from reference TRBV7-8 and TRBJ1-5): GAGVSQSPRYKVAKRGQDVALRCDPISGHVSLFWYQQALGQGPEFLTYFQNEAQLDKSGLPSDRFFAERPEGSVSTLKIQRTQQEDSAVYLCASSPGTANQPQHFGDGTRLSIL.

The chain carries TRBV25-1 and TRBJ1-1; a weak D match, TRBD1 (5 bases). The CDR3 has 11 amino acids. Germline CDR1 and CDR2: MGHDK and SYGVNS. V was pared by 8 bases and J by 12 bases, with 16 bases between. The CDR3 nucleotides read TGTGCCAGCGGAGTTCCGGGACGATCTTTCTTT. Protein: CASGVPGRSFF.

This clone was detected only once. The rearrangement uses TRBV9 and TRBJ1-1; D gene ambiguous. There are 14 residues in the CDR3. Germline V gene lookup returns CDR1 SGDLS and CDR2 YYNGEE. V lost 4 bases, J lost 1 base, and 11 bases lay in between. CDR3 protein: CASSPTVGNTEAFF. CDR3 DNA sequence: TGTGCCAGCAGCCCTACGGTGGGGAACACTGAAGCTTTCTTT.